Following are 20 T cell receptor beta chains from one sample sequenced in a study of molecular identifiers for immune sequencing clone quantification. TCRdb passed the PCR reads through MiXCR, listing each CDR3 protein once. The sample holds nearly 650,000 distinct CDR3 sequences, 25% seen once. The sequenced sample was naive CD8+ T cells from blood, with Jurkat cell RNA spiked in. As to subset: FACS-sorted CD8+CD4-CCR7+CD45RA+ naive T cells. Receptor source: a human donor in good health. Some libraries in this study had Jurkat cell RNA spiked in.

The chain joins TRBV19 to TRBJ1-5; no firm D call. Between the trimmed V and J ends, which lost 7 bases and 4 bases, there was a span of 17 bases. The CDR3 extends over 15 amino acids. CDR1 is LNHDA and CDR2 is SQIVND in the germline V gene (reference sequence). The CDR3 here is CASIPDGWGNQPQHF. The CDR3 nucleotides read TGTGCCAGTATTCCGGACGGGTGGGGAAATCAGCCCCAGCATTTT.

This clonotype was observed at least ten times. CDR3 nucleotides: TGTGCCAGCAGTCTAGGGTTTGAAGCTTTCTTT. This encodes CASSLGFEAFF. This chain connects TRBV7-9 to TRBJ1-1; the D is unclear. V was trimmed by 6 bases and J by 7 bases, leaving 9 bases between them. CDR3 length equals 11 residues. Germline V gene lookup returns CDR1 SEHNR and CDR2 FQNEAQ (reference sequence).

In regard to this clonotype: A much larger clonotype is one base distant, so this may be a read error. J is TRBJ1-5 and V is TRBV13, with 7 bases lining up with TRBD1. The CDR3 is 14 amino acids. Germline CDR1 and CDR2: PRHDT and FYEKMQ (reference sequence). Trimming removed 5 bases from V and 6 bases from J; junction bases left unmatched: 7. This CDR3 reads CASSLRDSGQPQHF. The DNA for the CDR3 is TGTGCCAGCAGCCTCCGGGACAGCGGTCAGCCCCAGCATTTT.

This clonotype was detected only a few times. This chain uses TRBV4-1 with TRBJ2-7; D call uncertain. CDR1 is MGHRA and CDR2 is YSYEKL in the germline V gene. V lost 0 bases, J lost 2 bases, and 14 bases lay in between. The CDR3 runs 16 residues. Here the CDR3 reads CASSQDGSVPAYEQYF. The DNA for the CDR3 is TGCGCCAGCAGCCAAGATGGCTCGGTACCCGCCTACGAGCAGTACTTC.

The chain is built from TRBV4-1 and TRBJ1-3; D is unclear. The germline V and J ends were trimmed by 4 bases and 4 bases, with 17 bases remaining between them. The V gene's germline CDR1 is MGHRA and CDR2 YSYEKL. The CDR3 has 16 residues. The CDR3: CASSLTLPGSGNTIYF. In DNA, the CDR3 is TGCGCCAGCAGCCTAACCCTGCCGGGATCAGGAAACACCATATATTTT.

This clonotype was found once. One base away lies a much larger clone, so this may be a sequencing read error. Because it lacks the conserved phenylalanine or tryptophan at the end, this CDR3 is likely a read error. The chain is built from TRBV20-1 and TRBJ2-3, with 11 bases that match TRBD2. This CDR3 is 16 amino acids long. V was clipped by 3 bases and J by 7 bases; unmatched bases: 12. Looked up from germline, CDR1 is DFQATT and CDR2 is SNEGSKA (reference sequence). The CDR3, as DNA: TGCAGTGCTAGGGACCCTAGCGGGGGGATATCCAATACGCAGTATTCT. Amino acid sequence: CSARDPSGGISNTQYS.

There are a few counts of this clonotype. V and J are TRBV19 and TRBJ2-2; D is undetermined. Trimming removed 3 bases at V and 2 bases at J, with 7 bases between. The germline gives CDR1 LNHDA, CDR2 SQIVND (reference sequence). The CDR3 is 14 residues long. CDR3 loop: CASSMFLNTGELFF. The CDR3 nucleotides read TGTGCCAGTAGTATGTTCTTAAACACCGGGGAGCTGTTTTTT.

Turning to this clonotype: Sequence at one end of the junction differs from germline and may be a read error. The chain employs TRBV27 and TRBJ2-3; TRBD2 agrees at 14 bases. The CDR3 length is 17 residues. From germline, CDR1 is MNHEY and CDR2 SMNVEV (reference sequence). The CDR3 DNA is TGTGCCGGCAGTTTCCACTTGGGACTAGCGGGGGCAGATACGCAGTATTTT. Encoded protein: CAGSFHLGLAGADTQYF.

This clonotype has only a few counts. The chain recombines TRBV20-1 with TRBJ1-2; D possibly corresponds to TRBD1 (5 bases). The germline V and J ends were trimmed by 4 bases and 6 bases, with 12 bases remaining between them. The CDR3 totals 12 residues. CDR1 is DFQATT and CDR2 is SNEGSKA in the germline V gene (reference sequence). CDR3 region: CSAKLPGDGYTF. The CDR3, as DNA: TGCAGTGCTAAATTGCCGGGGGATGGCTACACCTTC.

This clonotype was observed at least ten times. The chain combines TRBV27 with TRBJ2-7; 10 bases line up with TRBD1. CDR3 length equals 15 residues. Losses at the gene ends were 5 bases for V and 3 bases for J; bases not matched to a gene: 7. Germline V lookup: CDR1 MNHEY, CDR2 SMNVEV (reference sequence). CDR3 in DNA: TGTGCCAGCAGTATTAGCGGGACAGGGGTCTACGAGCAGTACTTC. This encodes CASSISGTGVYEQYF.

The sample holds many counts of this clonotype. V and J are TRBV7-9 and TRBJ1-5, with a tentative D call TRBD1 (6 bases). Trimming took off 2 bases at V and 0 bases at J, with 11 bases between the two ends. The CDR3 runs to 16 residues. The germline gives CDR1 SEHNR, CDR2 FQNEAQ (reference sequence). The CDR3 sequence is CASSLRWTDSNQPQHF. The DNA of the CDR3 is TGTGCCAGCAGCTTAAGGTGGACAGATAGCAATCAGCCCCAGCATTTT.

This clonotype has at least ten counts. V is TRBV20-1 and J is TRBJ2-5; the D gene is possibly TRBD1 (6 bases). This CDR3 is built from 13 residues. Germline-derived CDR1 and CDR2 are DFQATT and SNEGSKA (reference sequence). CDR3 sequence reads: CSGNRDYQETQYF. The CDR3 bases are TGCAGCGGGAACAGGGATTACCAAGAGACCCAGTACTTC.

The V gene is TRBV10-3, the J gene TRBJ1-1; D might be TRBD1 (6 bases). CDR1 and CDR2 from the germline V gene are ENHRY and SYGVKD. This CDR3 contains 18 residues. With 2 bases removed from V and 4 bases from J, the gap between germline ends came to 23 bases. CDR3 DNA: TGTGCCATCAGTGAGGCTCCAATACAGGGAGCAGTGGGCACTGAAGCTTTCTTT. Its protein product is CAISEAPIQGAVGTEAFF.

There are many counts of this clonotype. The rearrangement links TRBV6-5 to TRBJ1-3, with D hard to call. This CDR3 has 11 amino acids. Germline lookup yields CDR1 MNHEY and CDR2 SVGAGI. V shed 4 bases and J shed 5 bases, with 3 bases lying between them. This chain's CDR3 is CASSLRNTIYF. CDR3 DNA sequence: TGTGCCAGCAGTTTAAGAAACACCATATATTTT.

To note about this clonotype: The junction and the germline gene differ at one end; a read error may be behind it. This chain's CDR3 is CSSSLGLAGTDTPYF. CDR3 coding DNA: TGTTCCAGCAGCTTGGGACTAGCGGGGACAGATACGCCGTATTTT. The rearrangement joins TRBV5-4 to TRBJ2-3; 13 bases are a match to TRBD2. The CDR3 covers 15 residues. Germline V gene data show CDR1 as SGHNT and CDR2 as YYREEE (reference sequence).

This clonotype was picked up a small number of times. The chain is built from TRBV7-8 and TRBJ2-7, with D perhaps assigned TRBD1 or TRBD2 (5 bases each). V was clipped by 1 base and J by 0 bases, with 13 bases between them. The CDR3 sequence is 16 residues long. Per the germline V gene, CDR1 is SGHVS and CDR2 is FQNEAQ. CDR3: CASSLGYGTGSYEQYF. The CDR3 DNA sequence: TGTGCCAGCAGCTTAGGGTACGGGACGGGCTCCTACGAGCAGTACTTC.

This clonotype was seen a handful of times. V is TRBV6-5 and J is TRBJ2-1; D tentatively fits TRBD1 or TRBD2 (5 bases each). There are 13 residues in the CDR3. Per germline, CDR1 MNHEY and CDR2 SVGAGI. Trimming removed 2 bases from V and 10 bases from J, with 12 bases in between. The CDR3 region has the DNA TGTGCCAGCAGTTACGGGGGAACGGTGGAGCAGTTCTTC. Its translation is CASSYGGTVEQFF.

This clonotype was found a few times. The V call is TRBV11-2, the J call TRBJ2-1, with D possibly TRBD2 on 6 matching bases. Trimming stripped 2 bases from V and 4 bases from J, with 9 bases between. Germline V gene lookup returns CDR1 SGHAT and CDR2 FQNNGV. The CDR3 covers 14 residues. The CDR3 protein is CASSLLAKYNEQFF. CDR3 nucleotides: TGTGCCAGCAGCTTACTAGCGAAGTACAATGAGCAGTTCTTC. Supplemented by reference TRBV11-2 and TRBJ2-1, the full variable domain reads EAGVAQSPRYKIIEKRQSVAFWCNPISGHATLYWYQQILGQGPKLLIQFQNNGVVDDSQLPKDRFSAERLKGVDSTLKIQPAKLEDSAVYLCASSLLAKYNEQFFGPGTRLTVL.

The CDR3 DNA reads TGTGCCAGCAGTTTCTTTTTATTTCCAGACTTTACAGGGATAGTGACGAACACCGGGGAGCTGTTTTTT. It encodes CASSFFLFPDFTGIVTNTGELFF. The chain recombines TRBV6-5 with TRBJ2-2; the D gene is possibly TRBD1 (6 bases). The CDR3 extends over 23 amino acids. V gave up 4 bases and J gave up 0 bases, with 33 bases separating them. Per the germline V gene, CDR1 is MNHEY and CDR2 is SVGAGI.

In the case of this clonotype: Possible read error: a much larger clone is one base away. The J gene is TRBJ2-7, the V gene TRBV6-2 or TRBV6-3; D gene uncertain. V gave up 4 bases and J gave up 2 bases, with 15 bases separating them. Germline lookup yields CDR1 MNHEY and CDR2 SVGEGT. CDR3 length equals 15 residues. The CDR3 loop reads CASSCSVGPTYEQYF. The CDR3 DNA follows: TGTGCCAGCAGTTGCTCGGTCGGCCCCACCTACGAGCAGTACTTC.